This note documents a single T cell receptor beta chain sequence. Following RNA extraction, reverse transcription yielded cDNA that acted as the sequencing template. The method was immunoSEQ multiplex PCR; TCRdb's version includes in-frame clones alone and lacks a portion of them. The profile shows 270,000 or so clones, 58% of them singletons. As for treatment: oral pan-JAK inhibitor, 5-10 mg twice daily. CDR1 GTSNPN and CDR2 SVGIG come from the germline V gene (reference sequence). The length of the CDR3 is 12 residues. Trimming removed 4 bases at V and 4 bases at J, with 10 bases between. The data belong to a study of CD8+ T cells in alopecia areata.

Sequences were derived from CD4+ T cells sorted from blood, sampled at week 24, from a patient treated with tofacitinib. This clonotype was sampled from a human donor with alopecia areata. This sequence joins TRBV30 and TRBJ2-5; no clear D. CDR3 protein: CAWTGGAETQYF. Written as DNA, the CDR3 is TGTGCCTGGACCGGTGGAGCAGAGACCCAGTACTTC. The full variable domain, rest sourced from reference TRBV30 and TRBJ2-5, is SQTIHQWPATLVQPVGSPLSLECTVEGTSNPNLYWYRQAAGRGLQLLFYSVGIGQISSEVPQNLSASRPQDRQFILSSKKLLLSDSGFYLCAWTGGAETQYFGPGTRLLVL.